This T cell receptor (beta chain) was identified during a study of OX40 agonist ivuxolimab in advanced cancers. Study background: Ivuxolimab, an agonist antibody against OX40 (CD134), was given to patients. Partial responses, seen in three patients, involved one hepatocellular carcinoma and two cutaneous melanomas. People who had prior anti-PD-1, anti-PD-L1 or anti-CTLA-4 therapy could take part, and around 39% had some. The study enrolled dose-escalation patients with hepatocellular carcinoma, melanoma, renal cell or head and neck cancer.

The data were produced by immunoSEQ multiplex PCR, yet TCRdb's version contains in-frame clones alone and is incomplete. The sample lists around 35,000 clones, around 85% occurring once. The CDR3 contains 16 residues. Germline loops: CDR1 SGHDT, CDR2 YYEEEE. V gave up 3 bases and J gave up 0 bases; unmatched junction bases: 6. This clone was detected once. This TCR was sampled from an adult with an advanced solid tumor such as melanoma, head and neck, liver or kidney cancer. The material sequenced was CD4+ or CD8+ T cells sorted from blood, taken in a trial of the OX40 agonist ivuxolimab. The V and J genes are TRBV5-6 and TRBJ2-5, with TRBD1 identical over 9 bases. The CDR3 protein is CASSSRDRDYQETQYF. CDR3 in DNA: TGTGCCAGCAGCTCCCGGGACAGGGACTACCAAGAGACCCAGTACTTC.